This T cell receptor (beta chain) was retrieved from a study of T cell changes during pregnancy in multiple sclerosis. The protocol was immunoSEQ multiplex PCR, while the TCRdb copy is restricted to in-frame clones and leaves out a portion. The table lists roughly 90,000 clones, 90% to 95% of them singletons. About this clone: One junction end does not reproduce the germline sequence, and a read error may be involved.

Looked up from germline, CDR1 is SGHTA and CDR2 is FQGTGA. The CDR3 is 14 residues long. The sample in question was peripheral blood, obtained in the first trimester of pregnancy. The origin of this receptor is a female donor with multiple sclerosis, enrolled in a pregnancy study. This rearrangement joins TRBV7-3 to TRBJ2-7; weak D call: TRBD2 (5 bases). The CDR3 is CASGFLVPGYEQYF. The CDR3 nucleotides read TGTGCCAGCGGCTTCTTAGTGCCGGGATACGAGCAGTACTTC.